The 32 T cell receptor beta chains below all came from one sample that was sequenced in a study of shared clonotypes between healthy human individuals. Assay: immunoSEQ multiplex PCR; the TCRdb copy retains only in-frame clones and omits some. The top ten clones hold more than 0.1% of a sample with about 2 million clones, 90% to 95% of them seen once. Material: naive CD4+ T cells sorted from blood. Sample subset: CD45RA+ positively selected. These receptors came from a man younger than 35 in good health.

The chain employs TRBV6-1 and TRBJ2-7; 9 bases match TRBD2. Trimming cost V 1 base and J 3 bases; bases outside gene matches: 7. The CDR3 consists of 16 residues. Germline V gives CDR1 MNHNS, CDR2 SASEGT. CDR3 in DNA: TGTGCCAGCAGTGAAGGGATAGCGGGAGCCGTCTACGAGCAGTACTTC. It specifies CASSEGIAGAVYEQYF.

V usage is TRBV2 and J usage is TRBJ1-1; TRBD1 agrees at 9 bases. Unmatched junction bases numbered 7, after V lost 6 bases and J lost 8 bases. This CDR3 comprises 13 residues. Germline V gives CDR1 SNHLY, CDR2 FYNNEI. CDR3 DNA sequence: TGTGCCAGCAGGGCAACAGGGGGCGCCGAAGCTTTCTTT. This translates into CASRATGGAEAFF.

This chain uses TRBV2 with TRBJ1-1; 10 bases map to TRBD1. CDR1 and CDR2 (germline): SNHLY, FYNNEI. CDR3 size: 13 residues. The junction had 2 bases not matched to a gene; V was cut back by 4 bases and J by 6 bases. CDR3 residues: CASSATGGPEAFF. CDR3 nucleotide sequence: TGTGCCAGCAGTGCGACAGGGGGCCCTGAAGCTTTCTTT.

CDR3 sequence: CASSFLKGEYTDTQYF. CDR3 nucleotide sequence: TGTGCCAGCAGCTTCCTTAAAGGGGAATACACAGATACGCAGTATTTT. V and J are TRBV7-6 and TRBJ2-3; D might be TRBD1 (5 bases). The CDR3 is made up of 16 amino acids. Germline V gene lookup returns CDR1 SGHVS and CDR2 FNYEAQ. V lost 3 bases to trimming and J lost 2 bases, with 15 bases between them.

This chain uses TRBV6-6 with TRBJ2-7; D tentatively reads TRBD1 or TRBD2 (5 bases each). Germline V gene data show CDR1 as MNHNY and CDR2 as SVGAGI (reference sequence). The CDR3 runs to 15 residues. V lost 8 bases to trimming and J lost 3 bases, with 20 bases between them. The CDR3: CASVNGATGFYEQYF. CDR3 sequence (DNA): TGTGCCAGCGTAAACGGGGCAACTGGGTTCTACGAGCAGTACTTC.

The chain recombines TRBV5-4 with TRBJ1-6, with D possibly TRBD1 on 6 matching bases. The germline V and J ends were trimmed by 3 bases and 8 bases, with 9 bases remaining between them. CDR1 and CDR2 from the germline V gene are SGHNT and YYREEE (reference sequence). The CDR3 has 13 residues. This CDR3 is CASSSDSYSPLHF. In DNA form, the CDR3 reads TGTGCCAGCAGCTCGGACAGTTATTCACCCCTCCACTTT.

The chain carries TRBV2 and TRBJ2-6; no reliable D call. In germline, CDR1 is SNHLY, CDR2 FYNNEI. This CDR3 is built from 15 residues. With 1 base removed from V and 0 bases from J, the gap between germline ends came to 4 bases. The CDR3 nucleotides are TGTGCCAGCAGTGAAGGTTCCTCTGGGGCCAACGTCCTGACTTTC. Translation: CASSEGSSGANVLTF.

The chain couples TRBV28 to TRBJ1-2, with TRBD1 matching over 9 bases. Germline V gene lookup returns CDR1 MDHEN and CDR2 SYDVKM. The CDR3 sequence is 14 residues long. J was trimmed by 8 bases and V by 3 bases; bases with no gene match: 7. The DNA for the CDR3 is TGTGCCAGCAGTTTGGGACAGGGAACGGGGGGCTACACCTTC. The encoded protein is CASSLGQGTGGYTF.

The V and J genes are TRBV30 and TRBJ2-6, with no clear D. The germline CDR1 and CDR2 sequences are GTSNPN and SVGIG (reference sequence). The V end lost 1 base, the J end lost 0 bases, and 10 bases lay between the germline ends. This CDR3 is built from 16 residues. The CDR3 nucleotides read TGTGCCTGGAGTGGAAACACCAACTCTGGGGCCAACGTCCTGACTTTC. This gives the protein CAWSGNTNSGANVLTF.

V gene TRBV10-1 combines with J gene TRBJ1-2; 7 positions agree with TRBD1. This CDR3 spans 13 amino acids. Germline trimming cut 2 bases from V and 6 bases from J; bases unmatched to any gene: 3. From germline, CDR1 is WNHNN and CDR2 SYGVQD (reference sequence). This CDR3 is CASSETGDHGYTF. The CDR3 nucleotides are TGCGCCAGCAGTGAGACAGGGGACCATGGCTACACCTTC.

CDR3 nucleotide sequence: TGTGCCAGCAGCCGGACAGACTACGAGCAGTACTTC. Translation: CASSRTDYEQYF. The chain carries TRBV6-6 and TRBJ2-7; a possible D gene is TRBD1 (6 bases). The V end was cut by 6 bases, the J end by 3 bases, with 9 bases between. The CDR3 is made up of 12 amino acids. Germline values: CDR1 MNHNY, CDR2 SVGAGI (reference sequence).

The chain recombines TRBV19 with TRBJ1-5; 7 bases match TRBD1. CDR1 and CDR2 (germline): LNHDA, SQIVND (reference sequence). The CDR3 consists of 16 residues. The trim removed 4 bases at V and 1 base at J, leaving 7 bases unmatched. The DNA of the CDR3 is TGTGCCAGTAGTACCCAACAGGGGTTAAGCAATCAGCCCCAGCATTTT. Translated: CASSTQQGLSNQPQHF.

The chain joins TRBV28 to TRBJ1-2; D might be TRBD1 (5 bases). Trimming took off 7 bases at V and 4 bases at J, with 16 bases between the two ends. The CDR3 loop spans 14 amino acids. Germline lookup yields CDR1 MDHEN and CDR2 SYDVKM. CDR3 in amino acids: CASTPSPGGYGYTF. CDR3 in DNA: TGTGCCAGCACTCCTTCCCCGGGGGGCTATGGCTACACCTTC.

V usage is TRBV5-1 and J usage is TRBJ1-2; 7 positions match TRBD1. Germline CDR1 reads SGHRS; CDR2 reads YFSETQ. CDR3 length: 14 amino acids. The J segment lost 4 bases and the V segment lost 4 bases, leaving 7 bases of the junction unmatched. CDR3 loop: CASSSTGDPYGYTF. The CDR3 DNA reads TGCGCCAGCAGCAGTACAGGGGACCCCTATGGCTACACCTTC.

CDR3 sequence reads: CAISVDSSYNEQFF. CDR3 sequence (DNA): TGTGCCATCAGTGTCGACAGCTCCTACAATGAGCAGTTCTTC. The J gene is TRBJ2-1, the V gene TRBV10-3; D perhaps matches TRBD1 (5 bases). Deletions cut 4 bases from V and 0 bases from J, with 7 bases between. CDR1 is ENHRY, CDR2 SYGVKD, per germline. This CDR3 spans 14 amino acids.

J is TRBJ2-5 and V is TRBV6-5; 11 positions agree with TRBD1. The CDR3 is 16 amino acids. V lost 0 bases to trimming and J lost 3 bases; unmatched junction nucleotides: 3. Per germline, CDR1 MNHEY and CDR2 SVGAGI. The CDR3 DNA sequence: TGTGCCAGCAGTTACTCTGGGACAGGGGGGGAAGAGACCCAGTACTTC. Protein sequence: CASSYSGTGGEETQYF.

This chain links TRBV4-1 with TRBJ2-1; D is undetermined. CDR1 and CDR2 (germline): MGHRA, YSYEKL. V was cut by 0 bases and J by 9 bases, with 15 bases left in between. This CDR3 is 15 amino acids long. CDR3 amino acids: CASSQDQVGPSEQFF. CDR3 DNA sequence: TGCGCCAGCAGCCAAGATCAGGTGGGCCCAAGTGAGCAGTTCTTC.

The chain carries TRBV19 and TRBJ2-7, with 9 positions matching TRBD1. Trimming at V came to 7 bases and at J to 1 base, leaving 5 bases not matched to a gene. The CDR3 length is 14 residues. In germline, CDR1 is LNHDA, CDR2 SQIVND (reference sequence). The CDR3, as DNA: TGTGCCAGTACCGCCGGACAGGGGTCCTACGAGCAGTACTTC. Protein sequence: CASTAGQGSYEQYF.

The CDR3 is CASRAVGELFF. In DNA, the CDR3 is TGTGCCAGCAGGGCCGTCGGGGAGCTGTTTTTT. This chain connects TRBV25-1 to TRBJ2-2; D uncertain. V was pared by 6 bases and J by 7 bases, with 6 bases between. Germline-derived CDR1 and CDR2 are MGHDK and SYGVNS. The CDR3 is made up of 11 amino acids.

The rearrangement joins TRBV9 to TRBJ1-1; D is undetermined. CDR1 and CDR2 (germline): SGDLS, YYNGEE. The CDR3 runs to 13 residues. Trimming removed 0 bases from V and 4 bases from J, with 7 bases in between. CDR3 loop: CASSVERSTEAFF. Here the CDR3 DNA reads TGTGCCAGCAGCGTAGAAAGGAGCACTGAAGCTTTCTTT.

The chain has TRBV5-1 and TRBJ2-3, with TRBD2 as a possible D gene (6 bases). The CDR3 contains 14 residues. Germline-derived CDR1 and CDR2 are SGHRS and YFSETQ. V was pared by 7 bases and J by 2 bases, with 14 bases between. In DNA, the CDR3 is TGCGCCAGCCAGGGACTCGATATCACAGATACGCAGTATTTT. Protein sequence: CASQGLDITDTQYF. The full variable domain, completed using reference TRBV5-1 and TRBJ2-3, is KAGVTQTPRYLIKTRGQQVTLSCSPISGHRSVSWYQQTPGQGLQFLFEYFSETQRNKGNFPGRFSGRQFSNSRSEMNVSTLELGDSALYLCASQGLDITDTQYFGPGTRLTVL.

The chain employs TRBV7-8 and TRBJ2-7; the match to TRBD1 covers 7 bases. The V gene's germline CDR1 is SGHVS and CDR2 FQNEAQ. CDR3 length: 15 residues. Losses at the gene ends were 3 bases for V and 3 bases for J; bases not matched to a gene: 8. The DNA for the CDR3 is TGTGCCAGCAGCTTGGGACAGACTCCCCTCTACGAGCAGTACTTC. Amino acids: CASSLGQTPLYEQYF.

This clone was counted many times. Other DNA variants within this sample encode the same CDR3. The chain carries TRBV5-1 and TRBJ1-4, with D tentatively TRBD1 (6 bases). This CDR3 has 15 amino acids. Germline CDR1 SGHRS, CDR2 YFSETQ. V was pared by 2 bases and J by 0 bases, with 8 bases between. The CDR3 here is CASSFGQPTNEKLFF. CDR3 sequence (DNA): TGCGCCAGCAGCTTCGGACAGCCAACTAATGAAAAACTGTTTTTT.

This clone was seen just once. V and J are TRBV5-4 and TRBJ2-7; no definite D call. Germline CDR1 is SGHNT and CDR2 is YYREEE (reference sequence). The V end lost 2 bases, the J end lost 0 bases, and 12 bases lay between the germline ends. The CDR3 runs to 15 residues. The CDR3 spells CASSLAPPSSYEQYF. CDR3 in DNA: TGTGCCAGCAGCTTAGCCCCCCCAAGCTCCTACGAGCAGTACTTC.

V usage is TRBV5-6 and J usage is TRBJ2-4, with TRBD1 matching over 7 bases. Germline loops: CDR1 SGHDT, CDR2 YYEEEE. The trim removed 5 bases at V and 7 bases at J, leaving 9 bases unmatched. CDR3 length: 14 residues. The CDR3 spells CASSLPGTDNIQYF. DNA of the CDR3: TGTGCCAGCAGTCTACCCGGGACAGACAACATTCAGTACTTC.

This sequence joins TRBV6-4 and TRBJ2-1; TRBD2 aligns across 10 bases. The germline V gene has CDR1 MRHNA and CDR2 SNTAGT. The CDR3 has 14 residues. The junction had 5 bases not matched to a gene; V was cut back by 6 bases and J by 6 bases. CDR3 sequence (DNA): TGTGCCAGCAGCCCCCTAGCGGGAGCCAATGAGCAGTTCTTC. Protein sequence: CASSPLAGANEQFF.

This clone was seen only once. CDR3 DNA sequence: TGTGCCAGCACCAGTTTCGATGAGCAGTTCTTC. This codes for CASTSFDEQFF. V gene TRBV2 combines with J gene TRBJ2-1, with D uncertain. V lost 7 bases to trimming and J lost 8 bases, with 9 bases between them. CDR3 length equals 11 residues. CDR1 and CDR2 (germline): SNHLY, FYNNEI.

This clone was counted many times. This rearrangement joins TRBV5-4 to TRBJ2-7; 7 bases line up with TRBD1. The length of the CDR3 is 14 residues. CDR1 is SGHNT, CDR2 YYREEE, per germline (reference sequence). Trimming at V came to 4 bases and at J to 0 bases, leaving 4 bases not matched to a gene. CDR3 DNA: TGTGCCAGCAGCACGGACAGGCGCTCCTACGAGCAGTACTTC. Protein sequence: CASSTDRRSYEQYF. Full variable domain (outside the CDR3, taken from reference TRBV5-4 and TRBJ2-7): ETGVTQSPTHLIKTRGQQVTLRCSSQSGHNTVSWYQQALGQGPQFIFQYYREEENGRGNFPPRFSGLQFPNYSSELNVNALELDDSALYLCASSTDRRSYEQYFGPGTRLTVT.

This chain connects TRBV30 to TRBJ1-2, with D possibly matching TRBD1 (6 bases). The CDR3 has 14 residues. V was clipped by 5 bases and J by 8 bases, with 21 bases between them. Germline V gives CDR1 GTSNPN, CDR2 SVGIG (reference sequence). DNA for the CDR3: TGTGCCTGGTTATTCAGGGGATCTTCGGGAGGCTACACCTTC. Translated, it gives CAWLFRGSSGGYTF.

J is TRBJ2-1 and V is TRBV2; TRBD2 is a possible D gene (5 bases). The CDR3 contains 15 residues. The V end was cut by 2 bases, the J end by 6 bases, with 14 bases between. In germline, CDR1 is SNHLY, CDR2 FYNNEI. The DNA for the CDR3 is TGTGCCAGCAGTGAATTTCTGGACGGGATCAATGAGCAGTTCTTC. This encodes CASSEFLDGINEQFF.

The rearrangement uses TRBV10-1 and TRBJ2-6; D remains unclear. Trimming took off 3 bases at V and 3 bases at J, with 9 bases between the two ends. CDR1 WNHNN and CDR2 SYGVQD come from the germline V gene (reference sequence). This CDR3 comprises 15 residues. In DNA form, the CDR3 reads TGCGCCAGCAGTGATCCCCGGGTTGGGGCCAACGTCCTGACTTTC. Protein: CASSDPRVGANVLTF.

This rearrangement joins TRBV1 to TRBJ2-1; the table's D call TRBD2 went unverified against the DNA. TRBV1 is a listed pseudogene. This CDR3 contains 15 residues. The CDR3 DNA sequence: TGCACCAGCAGCCTAGAGATGGGAGGGCGAAGTGAGCAGTTCTTC. Translated: CTSSLEMGGRSEQFF.